This T cell receptor (beta chain) was found in a study of cytomegalovirus exposure and HLA in healthy donors. Study-wide background: Early released data had roughly 81 million unique TCRs, all coming from HLA-typed donors. Broader study findings: A missense variant in DCLRE1C was later tied to TCR beta V- and J-gene trimming.

The PCR ran on 60 Vbeta and 13 Jbeta primers. TCRdb's table, derived via immunoSEQ multiplex PCR, lists solely in-frame clones and lacks some. Among around 130,000 clones listed, roughly 88% were seen once. Comments on this clone: The antigen is unknown.

CDR1 SGHRS and CDR2 YFSETQ come from the germline V gene. V dropped 3 bases and J dropped 1; count of bases not matched to a gene: 3. There are 14 residues in the CDR3. Regarding donors, all were healthy bone marrow donors. What was sequenced was PBMCs. The chain uses TRBV5-1 and TRBJ2-5; 7 bases line up with TRBD1. The receptor was isolated from a middle-aged man in good health and CMV-seronegative. In DNA form, the CDR3 reads TGCGCCAGCAGCTGGGGGACAGTCCAAGAGACCCAGTACTTC. Protein: CASSWGTVQETQYF.